Below, 2 T cell receptor beta chains from the same sample are listed, as sequenced in a study of control samples from healthy donors and cancer patients. Libraries were prepared by immunoSEQ multiplex PCR; TCRdb keeps only in-frame clonotypes and omits some of them. The sample includes approximately 92,000 clones, approximately 95% of them seen just once. Sequenced: blood. Receptor source: a woman aged 25 to 39 in good health.

This chain connects TRBV18 to TRBJ1-1, with TRBD1 as a possible D gene (5 bases). There are 17 residues in the CDR3. Germline V CDR1 and CDR2: KGHSH, LQKENI. V shed 0 bases and J shed 12 bases, with 26 bases lying between them. CDR3 in amino acids: CASSPPGGTFVPIGTFF. CDR3 DNA: TGTGCCAGCTCACCACCGGGGGGGACCTTCGTACCCATCGGGACTTTCTTT.

In this sample, this clone turned up a few times. The CDR3 here is CATSDFGRNEQFF. In DNA form, the CDR3 reads TGTGCCACCAGTGATTTTGGCCGGAATGAGCAGTTCTTC. The chain couples TRBV24-1 to TRBJ2-1; the D is unclear. CDR1 KGHDR and CDR2 SFDVKD come from the germline V gene. The CDR3 has 13 residues. V was trimmed by 1 base and J by 7 bases, leaving 7 bases between them.